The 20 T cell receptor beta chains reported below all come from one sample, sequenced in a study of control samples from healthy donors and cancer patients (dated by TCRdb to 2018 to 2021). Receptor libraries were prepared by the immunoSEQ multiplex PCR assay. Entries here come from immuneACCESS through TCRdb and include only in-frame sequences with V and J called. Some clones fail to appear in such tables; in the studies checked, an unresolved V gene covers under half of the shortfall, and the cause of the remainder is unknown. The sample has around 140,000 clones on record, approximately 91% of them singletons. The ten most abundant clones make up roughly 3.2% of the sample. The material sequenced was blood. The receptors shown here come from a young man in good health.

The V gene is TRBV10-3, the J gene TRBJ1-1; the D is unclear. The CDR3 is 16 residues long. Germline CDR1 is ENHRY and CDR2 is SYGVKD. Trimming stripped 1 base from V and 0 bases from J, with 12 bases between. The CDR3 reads CAISEWGGSLNTEAFF. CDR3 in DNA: TGTGCCATCAGTGAGTGGGGAGGCAGTCTGAACACTGAAGCTTTCTTT.

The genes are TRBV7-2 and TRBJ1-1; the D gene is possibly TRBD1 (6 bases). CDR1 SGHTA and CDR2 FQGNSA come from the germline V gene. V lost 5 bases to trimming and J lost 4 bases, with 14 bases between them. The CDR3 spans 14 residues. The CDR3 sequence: CASSKQGGVTEAFF. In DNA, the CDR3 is TGTGCCAGCAGCAAACAGGGAGGAGTCACTGAAGCTTTCTTT.

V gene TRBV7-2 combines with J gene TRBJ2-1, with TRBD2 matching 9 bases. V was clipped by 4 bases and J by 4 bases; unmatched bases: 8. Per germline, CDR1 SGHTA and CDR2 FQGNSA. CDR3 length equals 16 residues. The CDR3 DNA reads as TGTGCCAGCAGCTCGAGGGTGACTAGCGGATACAATGAGCAGTTCTTC. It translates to CASSSRVTSGYNEQFF.

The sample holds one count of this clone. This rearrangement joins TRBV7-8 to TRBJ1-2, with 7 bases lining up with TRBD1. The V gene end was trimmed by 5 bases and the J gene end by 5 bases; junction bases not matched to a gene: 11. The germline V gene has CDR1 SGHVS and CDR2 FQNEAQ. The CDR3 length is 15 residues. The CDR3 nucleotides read TGTGCCAGCAGCCCTGCGACAGGGCCAAAATATGGCTACACCTTC. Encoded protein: CASSPATGPKYGYTF.

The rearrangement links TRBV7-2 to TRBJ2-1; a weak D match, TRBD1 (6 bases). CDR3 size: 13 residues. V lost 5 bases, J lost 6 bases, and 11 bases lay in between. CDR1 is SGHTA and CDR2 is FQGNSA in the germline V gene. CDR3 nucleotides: TGTGCCAGCAGCGCTGACAGGCCCAATGAGCAGTTCTTC. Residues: CASSADRPNEQFF.

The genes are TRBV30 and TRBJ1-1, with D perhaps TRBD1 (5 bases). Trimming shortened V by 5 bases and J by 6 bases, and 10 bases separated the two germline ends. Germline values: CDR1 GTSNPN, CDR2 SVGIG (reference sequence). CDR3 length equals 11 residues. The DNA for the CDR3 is TGTGCCTGGGGCGACAGCGCTGAAGCTTTCTTT. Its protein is CAWGDSAEAFF.

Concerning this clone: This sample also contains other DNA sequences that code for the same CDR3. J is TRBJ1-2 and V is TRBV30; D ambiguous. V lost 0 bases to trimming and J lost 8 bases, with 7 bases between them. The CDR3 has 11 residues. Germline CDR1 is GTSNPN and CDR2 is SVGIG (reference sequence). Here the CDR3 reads CAWSVLGGYTF. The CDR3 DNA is TGTGCCTGGAGTGTATTGGGCGGCTACACCTTC. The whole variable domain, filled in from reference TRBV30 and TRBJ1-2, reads SQTIHQWPATLVQPVGSPLSLECTVEGTSNPNLYWYRQAAGRGLQLLFYSVGIGQISSEVPQNLSASRPQDRQFILSSKKLLLSDSGFYLCAWSVLGGYTFGSGTRLTVV.

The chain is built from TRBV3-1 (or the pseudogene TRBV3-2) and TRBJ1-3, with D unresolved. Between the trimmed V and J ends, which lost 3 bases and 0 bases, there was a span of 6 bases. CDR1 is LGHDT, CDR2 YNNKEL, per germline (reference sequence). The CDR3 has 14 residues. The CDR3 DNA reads TGTGCCAGCAGCCAGGTGGGCTCTGGAAACACCATATATTTT. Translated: CASSQVGSGNTIYF.

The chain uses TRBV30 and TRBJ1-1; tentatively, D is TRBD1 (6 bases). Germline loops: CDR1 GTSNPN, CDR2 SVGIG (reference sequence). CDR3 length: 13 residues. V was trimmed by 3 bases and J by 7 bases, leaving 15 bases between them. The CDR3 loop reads CAWSVTGSGEAFF. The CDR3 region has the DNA TGTGCCTGGAGCGTAACAGGGTCGGGTGAAGCTTTCTTT.

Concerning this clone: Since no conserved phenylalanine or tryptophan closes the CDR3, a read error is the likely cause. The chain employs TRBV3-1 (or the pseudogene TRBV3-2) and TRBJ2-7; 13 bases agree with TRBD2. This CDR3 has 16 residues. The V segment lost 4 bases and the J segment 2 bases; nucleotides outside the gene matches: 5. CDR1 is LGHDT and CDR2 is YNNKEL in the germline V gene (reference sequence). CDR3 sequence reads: CASSRTSGGAAYEQYL. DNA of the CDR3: TGTGCCAGCAGCCGAACTAGCGGGGGGGCCGCCTACGAGCAGTACCTC.

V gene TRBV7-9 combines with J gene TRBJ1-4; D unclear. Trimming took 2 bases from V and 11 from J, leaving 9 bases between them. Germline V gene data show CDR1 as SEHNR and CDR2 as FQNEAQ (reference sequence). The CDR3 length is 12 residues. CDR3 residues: CASSLSSGKLFF. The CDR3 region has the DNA TGTGCCAGCAGCTTAAGTAGTGGCAAACTGTTTTTT.

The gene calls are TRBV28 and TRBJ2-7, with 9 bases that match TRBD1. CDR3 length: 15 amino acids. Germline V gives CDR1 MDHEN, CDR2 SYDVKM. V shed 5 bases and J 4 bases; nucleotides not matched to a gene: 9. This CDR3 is CASSRAGDRVYEQYF. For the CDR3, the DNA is TGTGCCAGCAGTAGGGCCGGGGACAGGGTTTACGAGCAGTACTTC.

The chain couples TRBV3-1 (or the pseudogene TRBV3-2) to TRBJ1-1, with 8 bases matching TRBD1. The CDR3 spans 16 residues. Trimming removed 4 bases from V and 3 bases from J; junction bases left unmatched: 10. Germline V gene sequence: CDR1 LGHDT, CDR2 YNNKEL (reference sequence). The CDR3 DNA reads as TGTGCCAGCAGCCCTTGGACAGGGCTCAGGGACACTGAAGCTTTCTTT. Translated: CASSPWTGLRDTEAFF.

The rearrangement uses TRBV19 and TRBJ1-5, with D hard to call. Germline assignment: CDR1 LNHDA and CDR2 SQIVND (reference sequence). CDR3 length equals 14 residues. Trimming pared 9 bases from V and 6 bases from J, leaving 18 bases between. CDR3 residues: CASRAVAIRQPQHF. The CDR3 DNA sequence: TGTGCCAGCCGAGCAGTAGCCATCCGTCAGCCCCAGCATTTT.

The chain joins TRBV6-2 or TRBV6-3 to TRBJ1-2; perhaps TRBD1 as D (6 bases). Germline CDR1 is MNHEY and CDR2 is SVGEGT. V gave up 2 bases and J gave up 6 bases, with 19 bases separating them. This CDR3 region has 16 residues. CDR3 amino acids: CASSYVGDKRSDGYTF. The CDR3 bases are TGTGCCAGCAGTTACGTCGGGGACAAACGAAGTGATGGCTACACCTTC.

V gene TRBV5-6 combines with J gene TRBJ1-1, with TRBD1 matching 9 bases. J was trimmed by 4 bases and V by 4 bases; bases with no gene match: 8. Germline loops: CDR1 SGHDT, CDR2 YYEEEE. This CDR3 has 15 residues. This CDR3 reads CASSPGQGVGTEAFF. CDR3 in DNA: TGTGCCAGCAGCCCGGGACAGGGTGTAGGCACTGAAGCTTTCTTT.

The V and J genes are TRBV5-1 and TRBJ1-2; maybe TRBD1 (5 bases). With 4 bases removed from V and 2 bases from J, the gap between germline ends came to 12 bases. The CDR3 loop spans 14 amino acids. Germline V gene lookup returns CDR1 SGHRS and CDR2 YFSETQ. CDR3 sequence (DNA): TGCGCCAGCAGCAACGGGGGGTTAAACTATGGCTACACCTTC. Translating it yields CASSNGGLNYGYTF.

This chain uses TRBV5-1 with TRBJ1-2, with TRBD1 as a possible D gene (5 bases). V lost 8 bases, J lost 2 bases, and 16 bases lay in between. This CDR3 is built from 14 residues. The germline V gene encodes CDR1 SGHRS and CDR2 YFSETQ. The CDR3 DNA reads TGCGCCAGTACAAGGGGTCCCGGGAACTATGGCTACACCTTC. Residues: CASTRGPGNYGYTF.

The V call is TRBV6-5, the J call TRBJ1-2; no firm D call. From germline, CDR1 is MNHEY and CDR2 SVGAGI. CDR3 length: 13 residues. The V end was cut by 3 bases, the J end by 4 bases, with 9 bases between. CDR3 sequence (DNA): TGTGCCAGCAGTTATAACGTCGCCTATGGCTACACCTTC. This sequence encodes CASSYNVAYGYTF.

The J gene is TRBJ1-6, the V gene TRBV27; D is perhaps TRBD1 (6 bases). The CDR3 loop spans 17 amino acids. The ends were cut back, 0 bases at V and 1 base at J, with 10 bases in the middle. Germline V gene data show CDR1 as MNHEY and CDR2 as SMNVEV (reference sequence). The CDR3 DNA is TGTGCCAGCAGTTTATCCTTGGGGGCATCCTATAATTCACCCCTCCACTTT. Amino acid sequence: CASSLSLGASYNSPLHF.